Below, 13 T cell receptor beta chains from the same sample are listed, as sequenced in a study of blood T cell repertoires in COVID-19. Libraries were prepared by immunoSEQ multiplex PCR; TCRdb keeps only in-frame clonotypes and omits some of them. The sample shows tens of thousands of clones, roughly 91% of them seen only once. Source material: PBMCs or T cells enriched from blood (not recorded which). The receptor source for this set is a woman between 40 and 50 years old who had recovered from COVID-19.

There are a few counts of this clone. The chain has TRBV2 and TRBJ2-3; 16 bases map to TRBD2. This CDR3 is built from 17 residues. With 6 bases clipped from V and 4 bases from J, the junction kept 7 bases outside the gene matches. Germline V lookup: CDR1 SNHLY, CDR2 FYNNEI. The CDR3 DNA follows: TGTGCCAGCAGGGCCGGGACTAGCGGGGGGGCCGCAGATACGCAGTATTTT. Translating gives CASRAGTSGGAADTQYF.

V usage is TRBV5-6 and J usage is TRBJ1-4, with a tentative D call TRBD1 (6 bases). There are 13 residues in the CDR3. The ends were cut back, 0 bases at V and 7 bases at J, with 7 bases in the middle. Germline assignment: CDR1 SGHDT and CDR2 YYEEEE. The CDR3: CASSLVTGEKLFF. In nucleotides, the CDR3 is TGTGCCAGCAGCTTGGTGACAGGTGAAAAACTGTTTTTT.

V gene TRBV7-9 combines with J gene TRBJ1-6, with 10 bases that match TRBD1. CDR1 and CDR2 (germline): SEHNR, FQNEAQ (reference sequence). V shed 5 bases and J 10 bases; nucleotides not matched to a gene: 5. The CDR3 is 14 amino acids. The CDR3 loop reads CASSRGTGESPLHF. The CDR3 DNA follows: TGTGCCAGCAGCCGCGGGACAGGGGAATCACCCCTCCACTTT. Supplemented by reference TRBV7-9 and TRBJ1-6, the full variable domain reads DTGVSQNPRHKITKRGQNVTFRCDPISEHNRLYWYRQTLGQGPEFLTYFQNEAQLEKSRLLSDRFSAERPKGSFSTLEIQRTEQGDSAMYLCASSRGTGESPLHFGNGTRLTVT.

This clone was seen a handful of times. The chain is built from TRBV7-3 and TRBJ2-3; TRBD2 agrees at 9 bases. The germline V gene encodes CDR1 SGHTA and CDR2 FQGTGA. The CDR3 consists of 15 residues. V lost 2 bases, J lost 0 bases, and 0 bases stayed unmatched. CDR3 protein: CASSLAGGSTDTQYF. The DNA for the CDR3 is TGTGCCAGCAGCTTAGCGGGGGGGAGCACAGATACGCAGTATTTT.

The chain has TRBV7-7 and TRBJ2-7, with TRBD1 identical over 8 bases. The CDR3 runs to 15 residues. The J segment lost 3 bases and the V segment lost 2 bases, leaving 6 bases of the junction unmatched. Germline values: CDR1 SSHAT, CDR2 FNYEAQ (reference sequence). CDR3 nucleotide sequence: TGTGCCAGCAGCTTATGTGGACAGGGTTACTACGAGCAGTACTTC. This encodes CASSLCGQGYYEQYF.

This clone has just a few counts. The CDR3 DNA sequence: TGTGCCATCAGCGGGGGTGGGACAGGGGCATACGAGCAGTACTTC. It encodes CAISGGGTGAYEQYF. The genes are TRBV10-3 and TRBJ2-7; 10 bases align to TRBD1. Germline trimming cut 6 bases from V and 4 bases from J; bases unmatched to any gene: 9. The germline CDR1 and CDR2 sequences are ENHRY and SYGVKD. There are 15 residues in the CDR3.

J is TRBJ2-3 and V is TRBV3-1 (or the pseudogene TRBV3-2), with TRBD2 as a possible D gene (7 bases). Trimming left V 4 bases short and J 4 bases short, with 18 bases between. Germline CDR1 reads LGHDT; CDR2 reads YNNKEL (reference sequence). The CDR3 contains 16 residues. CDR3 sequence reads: CASSRFSGGAADTQYF. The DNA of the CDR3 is TGTGCCAGCAGCCGCTTTAGTGGGGGGGCGGCAGATACGCAGTATTTT.

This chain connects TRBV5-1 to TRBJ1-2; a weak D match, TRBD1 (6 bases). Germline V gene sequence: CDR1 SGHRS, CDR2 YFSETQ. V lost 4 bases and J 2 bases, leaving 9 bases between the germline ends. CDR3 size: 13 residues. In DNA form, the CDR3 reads TGCGCCAGCAGCCTCGGACAGAACTATGGCTACACCTTC. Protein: CASSLGQNYGYTF.

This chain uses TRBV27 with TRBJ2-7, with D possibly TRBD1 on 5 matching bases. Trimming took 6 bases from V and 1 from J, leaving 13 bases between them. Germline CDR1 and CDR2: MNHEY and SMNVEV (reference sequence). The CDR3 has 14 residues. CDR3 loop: CASRTRQGSYEQYF. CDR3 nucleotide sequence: TGTGCCAGCAGAACCCGGCAGGGATCCTACGAGCAGTACTTC.

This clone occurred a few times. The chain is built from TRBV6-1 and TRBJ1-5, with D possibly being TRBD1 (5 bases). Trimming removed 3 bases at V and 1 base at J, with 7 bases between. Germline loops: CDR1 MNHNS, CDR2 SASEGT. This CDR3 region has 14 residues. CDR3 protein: CASSDPGSNQPQHF. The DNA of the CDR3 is TGTGCCAGCAGTGACCCAGGGAGCAATCAGCCCCAGCATTTT.

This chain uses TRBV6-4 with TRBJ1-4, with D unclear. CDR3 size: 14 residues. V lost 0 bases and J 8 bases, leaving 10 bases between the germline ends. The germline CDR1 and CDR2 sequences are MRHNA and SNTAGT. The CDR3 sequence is CASSDSIGSEKLFF. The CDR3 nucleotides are TGTGCCAGCAGTGACTCGATAGGGAGCGAAAAACTGTTTTTT.

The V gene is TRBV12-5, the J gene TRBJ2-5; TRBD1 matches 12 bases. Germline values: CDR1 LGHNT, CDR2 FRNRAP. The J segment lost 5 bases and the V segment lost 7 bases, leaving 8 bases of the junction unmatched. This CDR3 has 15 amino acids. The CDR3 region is CASEGRDRGRETQYF. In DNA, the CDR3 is TGTGCTAGTGAGGGCCGGGACAGGGGGCGGGAGACCCAGTACTTC.

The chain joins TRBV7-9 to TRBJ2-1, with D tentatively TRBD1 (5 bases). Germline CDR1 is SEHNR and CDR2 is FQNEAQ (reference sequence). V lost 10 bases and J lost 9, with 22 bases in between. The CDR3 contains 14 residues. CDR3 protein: CATEQEPAATEQFF. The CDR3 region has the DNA TGTGCCACCGAACAGGAACCCGCCGCGACTGAGCAGTTCTTC.